This is a list of T cell receptor beta chains from one sample in a study of cytomegalovirus exposure and HLA in healthy donors. Profiled with immunoSEQ multiplex PCR; TCRdb holds only in-frame clones, not every one. The sample has some 190,000 clones; around four fifths are singletons. The sequencing input was PBMCs. The receptors were sampled from a man aged 35-49 years in good health and CMV-seropositive. Each CDR3 is given with its conserved first and last residue. A D gene is named only where the DNA matches it firmly. The size entry is marked missing in some rows and otherwise reads once, few, many or a size class.

V gene	clone size	J gene	D gene	CDR3 protein	CDR3 DNA
TRBV5-1	NA	TRBJ2-1	TRBD2	CASSFGLAGPHNEQFF	TGCGCCAGCAGCTTCGGACTAGCGGGACCCCACAATGAGCAGTTCTTC
TRBV30	NA	TRBJ2-1	NA	CAWQTYNEQFF	TGTGCCTGGCAGACCTACAATGAGCAGTTCTTC
TRBV6-5	NA	TRBJ1-5	TRBD1	CASSYRTGRRNQPQHF	TGTGCCAGCAGTTACCGGACAGGGCGGCGCAATCAGCCCCAGCATTTT
TRBV5-1	NA	TRBJ1-1	NA	CASSRSVPNTEAFF	TGCGCCAGCAGCCGGTCGGTGCCGAACACTGAAGCTTTCTTT
TRBV9	NA	TRBJ2-3	TRBD2	CASSVEAAGDATQYF	TGTGCCAGCAGCGTAGAGGCGGCGGGGGACGCGACGCAGTATTTT
TRBV27	NA	TRBJ2-7	TRBD2	CASTGTSGRAFYEQYF	TGTGCCAGTACCGGGACTAGCGGGAGAGCCTTCTACGAGCAGTACTTC
TRBV9	NA	TRBJ2-2	TRBD2	CASSRLAGGLGELFF	TGTGCCAGCAGTCGACTAGCGGGAGGGCTCGGGGAGCTGTTTTTT
TRBV15	NA	TRBJ2-7	TRBD2	CATSTPTSGSLGEQYF	TGTGCCACCAGCACCCCGACTAGCGGGAGTCTGGGCGAGCAGTACTTC
TRBV2	NA	TRBJ2-1	TRBD1	CASLGQGLNEQFF	TGTGCCAGTCTCGGACAGGGGCTTAATGAGCAGTTCTTC
TRBV29-1	NA	TRBJ2-1	NA	CSIRLGEQFF	TGCAGCATACGTCTAGGTGAGCAGTTCTTC
TRBV27	NA	TRBJ1-1	TRBD1	CASRELAGQGGTEAFF	TGTGCCAGCAGGGAATTAGCTGGACAGGGGGGGACTGAAGCTTTCTTT
TRBV5-4	once	TRBJ2-7	NA	CASSLETHDYEQYF	TGTGCCAGCAGCTTGGAGACACACGACTACGAGCAGTACTTC
TRBV9	NA	TRBJ1-1	NA	CASSPQVGGLGTEAFF	TGTGCCAGCAGCCCCCAGGTCGGGGGTTTGGGCACTGAAGCTTTCTTT
TRBV6-1	NA	TRBJ2-2	NA	CASQGGASTGELFF	TGTGCCAGTCAAGGGGGGGCGAGCACCGGGGAGCTGTTTTTT
TRBV7-6	NA	TRBJ2-7	TRBD2	CASSRGLGTHEQYF	TGTGCCAGCAGCCGGGGACTAGGGACACACGAGCAGTACTTC
TRBV6-1	NA	TRBJ2-1	NA	CASSELSGLYNEQFF	TGTGCCAGCAGTGAATTAAGCGGGCTATACAATGAGCAGTTCTTC
TRBV5-6	NA	TRBJ2-2	NA	CASSLRQVTGELFF	TGTGCCAGCAGCTTACGCCAGGTTACCGGGGAGCTGTTTTTT
TRBV30	once	TRBJ2-4	NA	CAWESRGAKNIQYF	TGTGCCTGGGAAAGTCGGGGGGCCAAAAACATTCAGTACTTC
TRBV2	NA	TRBJ1-5	NA	CASSGEQGRGQPQHF	TGTGCCAGCAGTGGAGAGCAGGGAAGGGGACAGCCCCAGCATTTT
TRBV5-1	NA	TRBJ2-1	NA	CASSSGEHNEQFF	TGCGCCAGCAGCTCGGGAGAGCACAATGAGCAGTTCTTC
TRBV18	NA	TRBJ2-2	NA	CASSHYSDRVTGELFF	TGTGCCAGCTCACACTACTCTGACAGAGTCACCGGGGAGCTGTTTTTT
TRBV4-1	NA	TRBJ2-7	NA	CASSQFYERAGEQYF	TGCGCCAGCAGCCAATTTTATGAGAGAGCCGGCGAGCAGTACTTC
TRBV18	NA	TRBJ1-1	TRBD1	CASSPRQGTNTEAFF	TGTGCCAGCTCACCCCGACAGGGGACGAACACTGAAGCTTTCTTT
TRBV7-8	NA	TRBJ2-1	NA	CASSLVADEQFF	TGTGCCAGCAGCTTAGTAGCCGATGAGCAGTTCTTC
TRBV18	NA	TRBJ2-7	NA	CASSPPASSVEQYF	TGTGCCAGCTCCCCCCCTGCCTCTAGCGTCGAGCAGTACTTC
TRBV5-4	NA	TRBJ2-5	NA	CASSLERQTKETQYF	TGTGCCAGCAGCTTGGAACGGCAGACAAAAGAGACCCAGTACTTC
TRBV7-9	NA	TRBJ2-1	TRBD2	CASSLVRGRVSEQFF	TGTGCCAGCAGCTTAGTTCGGGGGAGGGTTAGTGAGCAGTTCTTC
TRBV4-2	NA	TRBJ1-2	TRBD1	CASSQETGGVPNYGYTF	TGTGCCAGCAGCCAAGAGACAGGGGGCGTCCCCAACTATGGCTACACCTTC
TRBV29-1	NA	TRBJ2-5	TRBD2	CSVEDPSGRARETQYF	TGCAGCGTTGAGGACCCTAGCGGGAGGGCCAGGGAGACCCAGTACTTC
TRBV29-1	NA	TRBJ2-5	NA	CSVVSPETQYF	TGCAGCGTTGTGAGCCCAGAGACCCAGTACTTC
TRBV19	once	TRBJ2-5	NA	CASNGLGRNFQETQYF	TGTGCCAGTAATGGGTTGGGCAGGAACTTTCAAGAGACCCAGTACTTC
TRBV10-3	NA	TRBJ1-2	TRBD1	CAISRTGAAYGYTF	TGTGCCATCAGCAGGACAGGGGCGGCCTATGGCTACACCTTC
TRBV28	NA	TRBJ2-7	TRBD2	CASSWEGPYEQYF	TGTGCCAGCAGTTGGGAGGGCCCTTACGAGCAGTACTTC
TRBV2	NA	TRBJ1-1	NA	CASSGGHSTEAFF	TGTGCCAGCAGTGGTGGCCACAGCACTGAAGCTTTCTTT
TRBV27	NA	TRBJ2-7	TRBD2	CASSGQGLAATWGEQYF	TGTGCCAGCAGTGGGCAGGGACTAGCGGCAACATGGGGGGAGCAGTACTTC
TRBV7-9	NA	TRBJ2-5	NA	CASSKLTIQETQYF	TGTGCCAGCAGCAAACTTACTATCCAGGAGACCCAGTACTTC
TRBV7-9	once	TRBJ2-1	NA	CSSIIPPLSSYNEQFF	TGTTCCAGCATCATCCCCCCTCTGAGCTCCTACAATGAGCAGTTCTTC
TRBV5-8	NA	TRBJ2-3	TRBD2	CASSFRLAGGTDTQYF	TGTGCCAGCAGCTTTCGACTAGCGGGAGGGACAGATACGCAGTATTTT
TRBV7-9	NA	TRBJ1-3	NA	CSSSRYPTSGNTIYF	TGTTCCAGCAGCCGCTATCCTACCTCTGGAAACACCATATATTTT
TRBV30	NA	TRBJ2-2	NA	CAWSLSNTGELFF	TGTGCCTGGAGTCTCTCGAACACCGGGGAGCTGTTTTTT
TRBV4-3	NA	TRBJ1-5	NA	CASSEASQNQPQHF	TGCGCCAGCAGCGAAGCATCCCAGAATCAGCCCCAGCATTTT
TRBV29-1	NA	TRBJ2-7	TRBD2	CSVSQGLAGGYEQYF	TGCAGCGTCTCACAGGGATTAGCGGGAGGATACGAGCAGTACTTC
TRBV5-1	NA	TRBJ2-5	TRBD1	CASGRDRGGMETQYF	TGCGCCAGCGGCCGGGACAGGGGGGGGATGGAGACCCAGTACTTC
TRBV5-1	NA	TRBJ2-5	NA	CASSSGRIQETQYF	TGCGCCAGCAGCTCAGGGAGGATACAAGAGACCCAGTACTTC
TRBV14	NA	TRBJ1-2	TRBD1	CATLGQGYGYTF	TGTGCCACGCTGGGACAGGGGTATGGCTACACCTTC
TRBV27	few	TRBJ1-5	NA	CASSLKQFNQPQHF	TGTGCCAGCAGTTTAAAACAGTTCAATCAGCCCCAGCATTTT
TRBV14	few	TRBJ2-1	NA	CASSQELVAGQFF	TGTGCCAGCAGCCAAGAATTGGTAGCTGGGCAGTTCTTC
TRBV6-5	NA	TRBJ2-1	TRBD2	CASSYQGGTSGNEQFF	TGTGCCAGCAGTTACCAAGGAGGGACTAGCGGGAATGAGCAGTTCTTC
TRBV10-2	NA	TRBJ2-7	NA	CASSANRFYEQYF	TGCGCCAGCAGTGCAAACAGATTCTACGAGCAGTACTTC
TRBV29-1	NA	TRBJ2-7	TRBD2	CSVGGTSGSGEQYF	TGCAGCGTTGGAGGGACTAGCGGGTCTGGGGAGCAGTACTTC
TRBV11-2	NA	TRBJ2-3	NA	CASSLVGRTETDTQYF	TGTGCCAGCAGCTTAGTCGGTAGGACAGAAACAGATACGCAGTATTTT
TRBV2	NA	TRBJ2-3	NA	CASGRRGNGDTQYF	TGTGCCAGTGGGCGTAGGGGCAACGGGGATACGCAGTATTTT